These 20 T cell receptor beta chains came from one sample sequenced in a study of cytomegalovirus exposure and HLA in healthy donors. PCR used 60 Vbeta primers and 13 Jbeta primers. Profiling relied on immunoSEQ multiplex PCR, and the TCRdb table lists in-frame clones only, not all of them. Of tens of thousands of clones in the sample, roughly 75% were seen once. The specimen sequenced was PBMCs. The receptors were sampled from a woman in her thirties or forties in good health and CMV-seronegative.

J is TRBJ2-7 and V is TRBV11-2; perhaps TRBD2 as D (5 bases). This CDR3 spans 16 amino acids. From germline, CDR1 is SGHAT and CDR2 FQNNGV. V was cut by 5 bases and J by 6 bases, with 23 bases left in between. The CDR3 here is CASSPLPSGGLGEQYF. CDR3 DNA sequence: TGTGCCAGCAGCCCGCTGCCCTCGGGCGGGTTAGGCGAGCAGTACTTC. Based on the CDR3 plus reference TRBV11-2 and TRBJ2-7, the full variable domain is EAGVAQSPRYKIIEKRQSVAFWCNPISGHATLYWYQQILGQGPKLLIQFQNNGVVDDSQLPKDRFSAERLKGVDSTLKIQPAKLEDSAVYLCASSPLPSGGLGEQYFGPGTRLTVT.

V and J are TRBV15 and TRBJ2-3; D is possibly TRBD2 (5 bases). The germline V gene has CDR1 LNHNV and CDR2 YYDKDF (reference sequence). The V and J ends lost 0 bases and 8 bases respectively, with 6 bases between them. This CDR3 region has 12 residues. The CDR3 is CATSRDRGTQYF. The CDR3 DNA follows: TGTGCCACCAGCAGAGATCGGGGTACGCAGTATTTT.

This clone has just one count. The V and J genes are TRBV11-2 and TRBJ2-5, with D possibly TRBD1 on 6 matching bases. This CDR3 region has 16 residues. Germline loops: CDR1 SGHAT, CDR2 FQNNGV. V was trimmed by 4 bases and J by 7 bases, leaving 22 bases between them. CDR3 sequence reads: CASSSPKGPATGTQYF. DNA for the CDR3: TGTGCCAGCAGCTCACCTAAGGGCCCCGCGACAGGGACCCAGTACTTC.

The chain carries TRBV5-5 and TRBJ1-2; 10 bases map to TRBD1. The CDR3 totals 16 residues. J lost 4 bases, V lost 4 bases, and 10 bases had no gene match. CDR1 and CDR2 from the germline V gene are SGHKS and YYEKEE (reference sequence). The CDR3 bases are TGTGCCAGCAGCACCGACAGGGGGCTTTTTGGCTATGGCTACACCTTC. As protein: CASSTDRGLFGYGYTF.

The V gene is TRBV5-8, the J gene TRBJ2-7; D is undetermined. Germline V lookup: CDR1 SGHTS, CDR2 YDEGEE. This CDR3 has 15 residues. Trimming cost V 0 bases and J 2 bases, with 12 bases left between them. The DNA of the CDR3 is TGTGCCAGCAGCTTGGTAGAGACACGGACCTACGAGCAGTACTTC. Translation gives CASSLVETRTYEQYF.

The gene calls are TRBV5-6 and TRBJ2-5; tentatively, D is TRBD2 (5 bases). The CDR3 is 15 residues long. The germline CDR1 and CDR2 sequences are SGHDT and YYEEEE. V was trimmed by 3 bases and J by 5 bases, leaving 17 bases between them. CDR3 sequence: CASSYSTSNGETQYF. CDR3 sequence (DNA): TGTGCCAGCAGCTACAGCACTAGTAATGGGGAGACCCAGTACTTC.

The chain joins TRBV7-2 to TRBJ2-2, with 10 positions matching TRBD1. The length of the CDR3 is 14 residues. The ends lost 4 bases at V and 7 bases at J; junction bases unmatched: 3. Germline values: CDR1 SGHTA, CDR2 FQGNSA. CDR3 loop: CASSSDRGSGELFF. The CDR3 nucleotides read TGTGCCAGCAGCTCGGACAGGGGGAGCGGGGAGCTGTTTTTT.

CDR3: CASSLVSVNYGYTF. The CDR3 DNA sequence: TGTGCCAGCAGCTTAGTTTCAGTTAACTATGGCTACACCTTC. The chain is built from TRBV7-9 and TRBJ1-2; D ambiguous. Trimming took off 1 base at V and 1 base at J, with 7 bases between the two ends. The CDR3 runs to 14 residues. Germline assignment: CDR1 SEHNR and CDR2 FQNEAQ (reference sequence).

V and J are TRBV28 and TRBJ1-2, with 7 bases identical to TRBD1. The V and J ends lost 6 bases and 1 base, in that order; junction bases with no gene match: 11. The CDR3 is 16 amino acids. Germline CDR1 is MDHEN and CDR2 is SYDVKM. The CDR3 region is CASRGTGTAFNYGYTF. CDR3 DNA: TGTGCCAGCAGGGGGACCGGGACAGCGTTTAACTATGGCTACACCTTC.

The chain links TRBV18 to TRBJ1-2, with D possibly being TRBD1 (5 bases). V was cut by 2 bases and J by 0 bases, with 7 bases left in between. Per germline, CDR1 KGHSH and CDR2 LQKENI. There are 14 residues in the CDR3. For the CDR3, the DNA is TGTGCCAGCTCACCAGACAGAGCTAACTATGGCTACACCTTC. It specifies CASSPDRANYGYTF.

For the CDR3, the DNA is TGTGCCAGCAGCCAGGGACAGGGGGCAACTCAGCCCCAGCATTTT. Translating it yields CASSQGQGATQPQHF. The rearrangement joins TRBV25-1 to TRBJ1-5; 12 nucleotides match TRBD1. The V and J ends lost 6 bases and 6 bases, in that order; junction bases with no gene match: 6. The V gene's germline CDR1 is MGHDK and CDR2 SYGVNS. The CDR3 totals 15 residues.

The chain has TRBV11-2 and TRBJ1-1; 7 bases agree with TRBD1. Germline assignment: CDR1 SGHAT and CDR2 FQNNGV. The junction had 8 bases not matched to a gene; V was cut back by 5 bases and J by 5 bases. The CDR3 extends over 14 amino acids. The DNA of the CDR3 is TGTGCCAGCAGCGCAAGGGGGCCGGGGACTGAAGCTTTCTTT. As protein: CASSARGPGTEAFF. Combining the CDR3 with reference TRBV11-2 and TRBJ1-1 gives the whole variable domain EAGVAQSPRYKIIEKRQSVAFWCNPISGHATLYWYQQILGQGPKLLIQFQNNGVVDDSQLPKDRFSAERLKGVDSTLKIQPAKLEDSAVYLCASSARGPGTEAFFGQGTRLTVV.

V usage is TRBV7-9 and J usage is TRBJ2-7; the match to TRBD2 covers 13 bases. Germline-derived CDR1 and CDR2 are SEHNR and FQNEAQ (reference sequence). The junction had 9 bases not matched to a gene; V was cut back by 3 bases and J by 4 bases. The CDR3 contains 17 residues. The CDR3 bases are TGTGCCAGCAGCTTGGCAGGACTAGCGGGAGAGACTTACGAGCAGTACTTC. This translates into CASSLAGLAGETYEQYF. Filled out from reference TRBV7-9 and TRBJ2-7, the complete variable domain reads DTGVSQNPRHKITKRGQNVTFRCDPISEHNRLYWYRQTLGQGPEFLTYFQNEAQLEKSRLLSDRFSAERPKGSFSTLEIQRTEQGDSAMYLCASSLAGLAGETYEQYFGPGTRLTVT.

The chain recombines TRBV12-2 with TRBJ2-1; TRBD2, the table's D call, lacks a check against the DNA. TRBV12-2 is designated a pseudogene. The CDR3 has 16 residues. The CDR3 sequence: CASRLARLAGYNEQFF. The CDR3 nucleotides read TGTGCAAGTCGCTTAGCGCGACTAGCGGGCTACAATGAGCAGTTCTTC.

CDR3 bases: TGTGCCAGCAGCGGTCGCGGGGGGCGGGTTCAGCCCCAGCATTTT. It yields the protein CASSGRGGRVQPQHF. The V and J genes are TRBV7-8 and TRBJ1-5; D may be TRBD1 (6 bases). Germline V gives CDR1 SGHVS, CDR2 FQNEAQ. The CDR3 sequence is 15 residues long. V was pared by 5 bases and J by 6 bases, with 17 bases between.

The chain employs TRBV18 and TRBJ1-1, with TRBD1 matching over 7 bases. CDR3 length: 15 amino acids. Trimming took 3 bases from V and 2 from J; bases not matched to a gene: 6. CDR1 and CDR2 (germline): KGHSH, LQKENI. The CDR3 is CASSPSGQLNTEAFF. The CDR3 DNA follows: TGTGCCAGCTCACCGTCGGGACAGCTAAACACTGAAGCTTTCTTT.

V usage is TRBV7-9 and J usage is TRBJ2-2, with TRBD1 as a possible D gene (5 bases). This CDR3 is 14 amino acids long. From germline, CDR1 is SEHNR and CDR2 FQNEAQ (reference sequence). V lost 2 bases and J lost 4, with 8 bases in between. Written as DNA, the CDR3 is TGTGCCAGCAGCTTACAGGGATCCACCGGGGAGCTGTTTTTT. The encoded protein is CASSLQGSTGELFF. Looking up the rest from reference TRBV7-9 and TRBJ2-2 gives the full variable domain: DTGVSQNPRHKITKRGQNVTFRCDPISEHNRLYWYRQTLGQGPEFLTYFQNEAQLEKSRLLSDRFSAERPKGSFSTLEIQRTEQGDSAMYLCASSLQGSTGELFFGEGSRLTVL.

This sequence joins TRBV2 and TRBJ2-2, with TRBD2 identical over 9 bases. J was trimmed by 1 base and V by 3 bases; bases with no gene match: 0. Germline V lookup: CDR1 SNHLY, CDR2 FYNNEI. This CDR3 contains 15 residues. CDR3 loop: CASSETSGNTGELFF. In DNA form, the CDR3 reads TGTGCCAGCAGTGAGACTAGCGGGAACACCGGGGAGCTGTTTTTT.

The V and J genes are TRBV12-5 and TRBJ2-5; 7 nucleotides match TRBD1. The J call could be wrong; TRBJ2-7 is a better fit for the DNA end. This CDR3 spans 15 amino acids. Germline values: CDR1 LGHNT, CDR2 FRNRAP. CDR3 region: CASGLGQGESYEQYF. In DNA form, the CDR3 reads TGTGCTAGTGGTTTGGGACAGGGAGAAAGCTACGAGCAGTACTTC.

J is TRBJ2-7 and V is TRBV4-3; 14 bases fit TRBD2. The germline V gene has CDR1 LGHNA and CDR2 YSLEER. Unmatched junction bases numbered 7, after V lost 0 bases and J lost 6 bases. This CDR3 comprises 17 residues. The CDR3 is CASSQEFGTSGSPEQYF. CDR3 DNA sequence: TGCGCCAGCAGCCAAGAGTTCGGGACTAGCGGGAGTCCCGAGCAGTACTTC.